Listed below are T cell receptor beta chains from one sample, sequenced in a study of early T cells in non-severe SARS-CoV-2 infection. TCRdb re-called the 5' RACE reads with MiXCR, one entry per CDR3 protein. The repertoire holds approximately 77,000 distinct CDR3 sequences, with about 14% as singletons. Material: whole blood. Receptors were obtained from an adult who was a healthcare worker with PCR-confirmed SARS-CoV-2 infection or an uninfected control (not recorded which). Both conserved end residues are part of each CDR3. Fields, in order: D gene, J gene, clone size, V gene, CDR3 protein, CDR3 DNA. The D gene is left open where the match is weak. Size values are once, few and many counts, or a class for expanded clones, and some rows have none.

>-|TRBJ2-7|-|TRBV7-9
CASSLDSPEQYF
TGTGCCAGCAGCTTAGACAGTCCCGAGCAGTACTTC
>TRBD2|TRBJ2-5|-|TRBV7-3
CASSPGLAGEGETQYF
TGTGCCAGCAGCCCTGGACTAGCGGGAGAGGGAGAGACCCAGTACTTC
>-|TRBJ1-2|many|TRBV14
CASSQDPRQYYGYTF
TGTGCCAGCAGCCAAGATCCGAGGCAGTACTATGGCTACACCTTC
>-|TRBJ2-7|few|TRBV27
CASSETVPRPYEQYF
TGTGCCAGCAGCGAAACCGTTCCGAGACCTTACGAGCAGTACTTC
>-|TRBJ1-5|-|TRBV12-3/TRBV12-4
CASSSPGNGNQPQHF
TGTGCCAGCAGTTCCCCAGGGAATGGCAATCAGCCCCAGCATTTT
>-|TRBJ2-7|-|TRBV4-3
CASSQDGWTRSEQYF
TGCGCCAGCAGCCAAGATGGGTGGACACGGAGTGAGCAGTACTTC
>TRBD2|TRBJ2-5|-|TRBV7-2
CASSSRPPLAGGREETQYF
TGTGCCAGCAGCTCCCGCCCCCCGCTGGCGGGAGGGAGGGAAGAGACCCAGTACTTC
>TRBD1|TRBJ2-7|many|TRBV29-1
CSVGQGRNEQYF
TGCAGCGTTGGACAGGGGAGGAACGAGCAGTACTTC
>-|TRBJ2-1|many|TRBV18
CASSPQGTFYNEQFF
TGTGCCAGCTCACCACAGGGGACCTTCTACAATGAGCAGTTCTTC
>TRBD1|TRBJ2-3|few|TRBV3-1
CASSSTGDGTDTQYF
TGTGCCAGCAGCTCCACAGGGGATGGCACAGATACGCAGTATTTT
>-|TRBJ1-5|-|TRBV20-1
CSATPSGGSNQPQHF
TGCAGTGCCACGCCCTCGGGGGGCAGCAATCAGCCCCAGCATTTT
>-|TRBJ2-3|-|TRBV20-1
CSLPGEAGRDTQYF
TGCAGTCTCCCAGGGGAGGCGGGGCGAGATACGCAGTATTTT
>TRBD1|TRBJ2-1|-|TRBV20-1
CSASRAGGLNEQFF
TGCAGTGCTAGTCGCGCAGGGGGCTTAAATGAGCAGTTCTTC
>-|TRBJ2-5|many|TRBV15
CATSRAWQRPGETQYF
TGTGCCACCAGCAGAGCGTGGCAGAGGCCTGGAGAGACCCAGTACTTC
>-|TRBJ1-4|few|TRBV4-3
CASSQDSRNEKLFF
TGCGCCAGCAGCCAAGATTCGAGAAATGAAAAACTGTTTTTT
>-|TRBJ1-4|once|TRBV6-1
CASRTALNEKLFF
TGTGCCAGCAGGACAGCTCTAAATGAAAAACTGTTTTTT
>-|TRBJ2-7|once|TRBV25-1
CASSESGRDEQYF
TGTGCCAGCAGTGAATCAGGCCGCGACGAGCAGTACTTC
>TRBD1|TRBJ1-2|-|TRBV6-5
CASGSFGRGNGYTF
TGTGCCAGCGGGTCATTTGGCAGGGGGAACGGCTACACCTTC
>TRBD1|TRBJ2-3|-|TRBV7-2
CASSFESRQGPQYF
TGTGCCAGCAGCTTTGAATCAAGACAGGGCCCGCAGTATTTT
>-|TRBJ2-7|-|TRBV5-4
CASSLTANSYEQYF
TGTGCCAGCAGCTTGACAGCCAACTCCTACGAGCAGTACTTC
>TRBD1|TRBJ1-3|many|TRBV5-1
CASSADRGYGNTIYF
TGCGCCAGCAGCGCGGACAGGGGCTACGGAAACACCATATATTTT
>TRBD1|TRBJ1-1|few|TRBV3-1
CASSHRQGGTEAFF
TGTGCCAGCAGCCACCGACAGGGAGGCACTGAAGCTTTCTTT
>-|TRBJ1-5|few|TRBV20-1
CSWSGGSNQPQHF
TGCAGTTGGAGCGGGGGAAGCAATCAGCCCCAGCATTTT
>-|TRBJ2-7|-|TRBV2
CASSEISEQYF
TGTGCCAGCAGTGAAATTAGCGAGCAGTACTTC
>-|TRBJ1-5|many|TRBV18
CASSRQDNQPQHF
TGTGCCAGCTCACGGCAGGATAATCAGCCCCAGCATTTT
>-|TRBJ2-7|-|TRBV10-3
CAISERGALDEQYF
TGTGCCATCAGTGAGCGGGGGGCCCTCGACGAGCAGTACTTC
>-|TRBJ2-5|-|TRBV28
CASGLAETQYF
TGTGCCAGCGGGTTAGCTGAGACCCAGTACTTC
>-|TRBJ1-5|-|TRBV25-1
CASSEALSNQPQHF
TGTGCCAGCAGTGAAGCCCTTAGCAATCAGCCCCAGCATTTT
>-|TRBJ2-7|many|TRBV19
CASSPMRDSNPYEQYF
TGTGCCAGTAGTCCGATGAGGGACTCGAACCCCTACGAGCAGTACTTC